The 28 T cell receptor beta chains below were found in one sample sequenced in a study of blood T cells in healthy people across ages. For the second PCR, which ran for about 7 to 11 cycles, a sample-barcoded 5' primer and a J-beta primer mix were used. TCRdb re-called the 5' RACE reads with MiXCR, one entry per CDR3 protein. The sample records about 1.5 million distinct CDR3 sequences, approximately 42% being singletons. Sequenced input: blood. The receptor set was obtained from a woman between 18 and 30 years old in good health.

V is TRBV6-6 and J is TRBJ1-2; D is possibly TRBD1 (5 bases). CDR3 length: 15 residues. Trimming left V 5 bases short and J 5 bases short, with 18 bases between. Germline assignment: CDR1 MNHNY and CDR2 SVGAGI (reference sequence). The CDR3 DNA is TGTGCCAGCAGTCGGCACCGGGACTTACCTTATGGCTACACCTTC. Amino acids: CASSRHRDLPYGYTF.

This clonotype was picked up one time. The chain is built from TRBV18 and TRBJ2-2; tentatively, D is TRBD1 (5 bases). This CDR3 has 15 amino acids. Trimming pared 3 bases from V and 1 base from J, leaving 9 bases between. The germline V gene has CDR1 KGHSH and CDR2 LQKENI. Here the CDR3 DNA reads TGTGCCAGCTCACCCAGGGCAGGGAACACCGGGGAGCTGTTTTTT. This translates into CASSPRAGNTGELFF.

This clonotype was seen more than once but under ten times. V gene TRBV20-1 combines with J gene TRBJ2-7; 12 bases match TRBD2. The V gene's germline CDR1 is DFQATT and CDR2 SNEGSKA (reference sequence). The CDR3 spans 16 residues. The trim removed 6 bases at V and 3 bases at J, leaving 12 bases unmatched. In nucleotides, the CDR3 is TGCAGTGCACGGACTAGCGGGGTTTCTCTCTTCTACGAGCAGTACTTC. Translated: CSARTSGVSLFYEQYF.

J is TRBJ1-1 and V is TRBV12-3 or TRBV12-4, with 8 bases fitting TRBD1. This CDR3 comprises 15 residues. J gave up 4 bases and V 6 bases, and 10 bases lay outside the gene matches. The CDR3 loop reads CASSKEGTGGTEAFF. Here the CDR3 DNA reads TGTGCCAGCAGCAAAGAAGGGACAGGTGGCACTGAAGCTTTCTTT.

This clonotype was observed once. This may come from a read error, since a much larger clone is one base off. In DNA, the CDR3 is TGTGCCAGCAGCTTGGGACGAGAGGGCCTCAATGAGCAGTTCTTC. Translated: CASSLGREGLNEQFF. V usage is TRBV6-5 and J usage is TRBJ2-1, with D possibly called TRBD1 or TRBD2 (5 bases each). In germline, CDR1 is MNHEY, CDR2 SVGAGI. V was clipped by 6 bases and J by 6 bases, with 18 bases between them. CDR3 length: 15 amino acids.

The chain joins TRBV7-2 to TRBJ1-6; 9 bases line up with TRBD1. With V trimmed by 3 bases and J by 6 bases, 3 bases remained unmatched. Germline CDR1 reads SGHTA; CDR2 reads FQGNSA. The CDR3 has 15 residues. CDR3 sequence: CASSFGGQGNSPLHF. The CDR3 bases are TGTGCCAGCAGCTTTGGGGGACAGGGTAATTCACCCCTCCACTTT.

The chain uses TRBV6-2 or TRBV6-3 and TRBJ1-2, with D uncertain. The V end was cut by 7 bases, the J end by 2 bases, with 11 bases between. CDR3 size: 13 residues. Germline loops: CDR1 MNHEY, CDR2 SVGEGT. CDR3 in amino acids: CASTRQENYGYTF. The CDR3, as DNA: TGTGCCAGCACTCGGCAGGAGAACTATGGCTACACCTTC.

V is TRBV7-9 and J is TRBJ2-1, with a weak D call TRBD1 (5 bases). Germline CDR1 reads SEHNR; CDR2 reads FQNEAQ (reference sequence). The CDR3 sequence is 14 residues long. V lost 4 bases and J 4 bases, leaving 11 bases between the germline ends. CDR3 nucleotides: TGTGCCAGCAGCTCCTACGACAGTTACAATGAGCAGTTCTTC. Translating it yields CASSSYDSYNEQFF.

The J gene is TRBJ2-3, the V gene TRBV7-3; 9 bases agree with TRBD2. J was trimmed by 5 bases and V by 0 bases; bases with no gene match: 3. Germline lookup yields CDR1 SGHTA and CDR2 FQGTGA. The CDR3 length is 15 residues. This chain's CDR3 is CASSLTSGSRDTQYF. CDR3 bases: TGTGCCAGCAGCTTAACTAGCGGGAGTCGAGATACGCAGTATTTT.

The chain has TRBV11-2 and TRBJ2-1, with unresolved D. The V end lost 3 bases, the J end lost 2 bases, and 11 bases lay between the germline ends. This CDR3 region has 15 residues. Germline CDR1 and CDR2: SGHAT and FQNNGV. This CDR3 is CASSFGAGPYNEQFF. DNA for the CDR3: TGTGCCAGCAGCTTTGGTGCCGGGCCCTACAATGAGCAGTTCTTC. The whole variable domain, remainder taken from reference TRBV11-2 and TRBJ2-1, is EAGVAQSPRYKIIEKRQSVAFWCNPISGHATLYWYQQILGQGPKLLIQFQNNGVVDDSQLPKDRFSAERLKGVDSTLKIQPAKLEDSAVYLCASSFGAGPYNEQFFGPGTRLTVL.

The CDR3 sequence is CASSPIGAGLANNNEQFF. The CDR3 DNA reads as TGTGCCAGCAGTCCCATCGGGGCGGGGCTAGCCAATAACAATGAGCAGTTCTTC. This chain uses TRBV27 with TRBJ2-1; a weak D match, TRBD2 (6 bases). The CDR3 extends over 18 amino acids. V was trimmed by 5 bases and J by 5 bases, leaving 25 bases between them. Germline V gene sequence: CDR1 MNHEY, CDR2 SMNVEV (reference sequence).

This rearrangement joins TRBV20-1 to TRBJ2-7; D possibly corresponds to TRBD1 (5 bases). Germline V gene lookup returns CDR1 DFQATT and CDR2 SNEGSKA (reference sequence). The CDR3 spans 15 residues. Trimming removed 0 bases from V and 7 bases from J, with 19 bases in between. The CDR3 region is CSARDGRVTYNEQYF. CDR3 in DNA: TGCAGTGCTAGAGATGGCAGGGTGACCTACAATGAGCAGTACTTC.

The CDR3 spells CAWNVYNTQYF. The CDR3 coding sequence is TGTGCCTGGAACGTATACAATACGCAGTATTTT. The chain links TRBV30 to TRBJ2-3, with D hard to call. The CDR3 has 11 residues. V was trimmed by 4 bases and J by 7 bases, leaving 9 bases between them. Germline V gene lookup returns CDR1 GTSNPN and CDR2 SVGIG (reference sequence).

The chain has TRBV3-1 and TRBJ2-2; D is uncertain. The germline V gene has CDR1 LGHDT and CDR2 YNNKEL (reference sequence). There are 16 residues in the CDR3. V was cut by 3 bases and J by 4 bases, with 15 bases left in between. This CDR3 reads CASSHAGRPITGELFF. The CDR3 region has the DNA TGTGCCAGCAGCCACGCTGGACGGCCGATCACCGGGGAGCTGTTTTTT.

This clonotype has a handful of counts. The chain employs TRBV12-3 or TRBV12-4 and TRBJ2-7; possible D gene TRBD1, 5 bases. The V end lost 5 bases, the J end lost 3 bases, and 14 bases lay between the germline ends. This CDR3 is 14 amino acids long. The CDR3 spells CASSTQGIVYEQYF. CDR3 in DNA: TGTGCCAGCAGTACCCAGGGCATTGTCTACGAGCAGTACTTC.

V gene TRBV10-3 combines with J gene TRBJ2-7; D may be TRBD1 (6 bases). The V end lost 3 bases, the J end lost 2 bases, and 11 bases lay between the germline ends. The germline V gene encodes CDR1 ENHRY and CDR2 SYGVKD. The CDR3 totals 14 residues. CDR3 loop: CAISDRGFTYEQYF. In DNA form, the CDR3 reads TGTGCCATCAGTGACAGGGGTTTTACCTACGAGCAGTACTTC.

This chain links TRBV20-1 with TRBJ2-7; D gene unclear. The CDR3 runs 13 residues. Germline V CDR1 and CDR2: DFQATT, SNEGSKA (reference sequence). The V gene lost 0 bases and the J gene lost 3 bases, with 9 bases spanning the gap. This CDR3 is CSARDRIGYEQYF. As DNA, the CDR3 is TGCAGTGCTAGAGATCGCATAGGCTACGAGCAGTACTTC.

The sample holds a few counts of this clonotype. The gene calls are TRBV9 and TRBJ2-1, with 8 nucleotides matching TRBD2. This CDR3 is 15 amino acids long. CDR1 is SGDLS and CDR2 is YYNGEE in the germline V gene. V trimming: 2 bases; J trimming: 4 bases; junction bases outside the gene matches: 5. Here the CDR3 reads CASSVSGGKYNEQFF. CDR3 coding DNA: TGTGCCAGCAGCGTTTCGGGGGGGAAATACAATGAGCAGTTCTTC.

V is TRBV14 and J is TRBJ2-3; the D gene is possibly TRBD2 (6 bases). Germline assignment: CDR1 SGHDN and CDR2 FVKESK. The CDR3 has 17 residues. V lost 0 bases and J 5 bases, leaving 18 bases between the germline ends. CDR3 in DNA: TGTGCCAGCAGCCAAGAGGGGATAGCGGTACGGCTAGATACGCAGTATTTT. As protein: CASSQEGIAVRLDTQYF.

To note about this clonotype: This may be a read error: a much more frequent sequence differs by one nucleotide. The chain joins TRBV4-3 to TRBJ2-3, with 7 nucleotides matching TRBD2. Germline-derived CDR1 and CDR2 are LGHNA and YSLEER. CDR3 length: 13 amino acids. With V trimmed by 8 bases and J by 8 bases, 10 bases remained unmatched. The CDR3 region is CASADFSGGTQYF. DNA for the CDR3: TGCGCCAGCGCAGACTTCTCGGGAGGTACGCAGTATTTT.

This clonotype was found a few times. The chain joins TRBV20-1 to TRBJ1-5; no reliable D call. The CDR3 runs to 13 residues. The V gene lost 4 bases and the J gene lost 0 bases, with 7 bases spanning the gap. CDR1 DFQATT and CDR2 SNEGSKA come from the germline V gene (reference sequence). The CDR3 reads CSANRYSNQPQHF. In DNA form, the CDR3 reads TGCAGTGCTAATCGGTATAGCAATCAGCCCCAGCATTTT.

The V gene is TRBV5-5, the J gene TRBJ2-7; D possibly corresponds to TRBD1 (6 bases). The V end lost 5 bases, the J end lost 1 base, and 19 bases lay between the germline ends. Germline V lookup: CDR1 SGHKS, CDR2 YYEKEE (reference sequence). This CDR3 is built from 16 residues. CDR3 sequence reads: CASSRFGTPLSYEQYF. For the CDR3, the DNA is TGTGCCAGCAGTCGATTCGGGACACCCCTTTCCTACGAGCAGTACTTC. Combining the CDR3 with reference TRBV5-5 and TRBJ2-7 gives the whole variable domain DAGVTQSPTHLIKTRGQQVTLRCSPISGHKSVSWYQQVLGQGPQFIFQYYEKEERGRGNFPDRFSARQFPNYSSELNVNALLLGDSALYLCASSRFGTPLSYEQYFGPGTRLTVT.

V and J are TRBV14 and TRBJ2-7; D is perhaps TRBD1 (5 bases). The germline V gene encodes CDR1 SGHDN and CDR2 FVKESK. Trimming cost V 1 base and J 11 bases, with 12 bases left between them. The CDR3 consists of 12 residues. The CDR3 DNA is TGTGCCAGCAGCCAAGTAGGTGGCAGGGAGTACTTC. Amino acids: CASSQVGGREYF. The full variable domain, in which reference TRBV14 and TRBJ2-7 provide the parts outside the CDR3, is EAGVTQFPSHSVIEKGQTVTLRCDPISGHDNLYWYRRVMGKEIKFLLHFVKESKQDESGMPNNRFLAERTGGTYSTLKVQPAELEDSGVYFCASSQVGGREYFGPGTRLTVT.

V is TRBV19 and J is TRBJ1-4; no firm D call. Trimming took 8 bases from V and 5 from J, leaving 18 bases between them. CDR1 is LNHDA and CDR2 is SQIVND in the germline V gene (reference sequence). This CDR3 has 15 residues. CDR3 nucleotide sequence: TGTGCCAGTTCCCGGACCAGAGTTGGAAATGAAAAACTGTTTTTT. Amino acids: CASSRTRVGNEKLFF.

The chain links TRBV4-3 to TRBJ1-4; tentatively, D is TRBD1 (5 bases). Between the trimmed V and J ends, which lost 1 base and 5 bases, there was a span of 8 bases. CDR3 length: 14 residues. Germline loops: CDR1 LGHNA, CDR2 YSLEER. The CDR3 DNA is TGCGCCAGCAGCCAAGGCAGGGTAAATGAAAAACTGTTTTTT. It is translated as CASSQGRVNEKLFF.

The chain employs TRBV2 and TRBJ2-1, with D hard to call. Trimming pared 4 bases from V and 0 bases from J, leaving 10 bases between. The V gene's germline CDR1 is SNHLY and CDR2 FYNNEI. The CDR3 sequence is 15 residues long. In nucleotides, the CDR3 is TGTGCCAGCAGTGGGGCCTCCGGCTCCTACAATGAGCAGTTCTTC. It yields the protein CASSGASGSYNEQFF.

A word on this clonotype: A much more abundant neighbour one base away suggests this may be a read error. The chain is built from TRBV21-1 and TRBJ2-1; the table assigns TRBD2, which was not confirmed against the DNA. TRBV21-1 is a known pseudogene. This CDR3 has 19 residues. CDR3 amino acids: CASSKTLLEREKVGNEQFF. The CDR3 nucleotides read TGTGCCAGCAGCAAAACGCTTTTGGAGCGGGAGAAAGTCGGCAATGAGCAGTTCTTC.

The chain uses TRBV11-2 and TRBJ2-3, with 11 bases lining up with TRBD2. V trimming: 3 bases; J trimming: 4 bases; junction bases outside the gene matches: 6. Germline lookup yields CDR1 SGHAT and CDR2 FQNNGV. The CDR3 is 16 residues long. DNA for the CDR3: TGTGCCAGCAGCTTCTTAGCGGGAGGGCGGGCAGATACGCAGTATTTT. Protein: CASSFLAGGRADTQYF.